The sequence of this T cell receptor (beta chain) was determined in a study of blood T cell repertoires in COVID-19 (dated by TCRdb to 2020 to 2022). Regarding the study in general: Samples covering the acute and convalescent phases of COVID-19 were provided by collaborators in the United States, Italy and Spain. The material from the prospective study consisted of cDNA or gDNA derived from T cells, B-cell-depleted T cells, or PBMCs. Deeply sampled blood TCRbeta repertoires from subjects exposed to, actively infected with, or recovered from COVID-19 were included in the dataset. A freely available public database, intended as a resource for researchers studying the immune response to SARS-CoV-2, is where the repertoires were released. Samples came from the ongoing ImmuneRACE study (first 160 participants) plus 1,254 subjects from 6 global collaborators. A de-identified subject ID, COVID-19 status, age in years and sex were almost always included in the sample metadata. Where available, HLA class I and class II types were taken from metadata supplied by the sample provider and were not determined by assay-based typing. General conclusions and limits of the study: The amount of clinical and demographic metadata varied by source and participant and was provided uncurated.

TCRbeta CDR3 regions were amplified from genomic DNA using the immunoSEQ Assay, a bias-controlled multiplex PCR. From the authors' description of their analysis: The number of nucleated cells in each sample was estimated by amplification of reference gene primers within the assay. Sequence reads were collapsed and filtered to measure the absolute abundance of every unique TCRbeta CDR3 rearrangement. For each sample, productive Simpson clonality was calculated by taking the square root of Simpson's diversity index across productive rearrangements. Drawn from immuneACCESS, this table holds only the in-frame rearrangements with V and J called that TCRdb kept. Clones are partly lost; checked studies trace under half to an unresolved V gene and leave the rest unexplained. That table gives V, J and clone size, and the DNA gave D and trimming. The sample data list about 290,000 clones, and 75% to 90% of these were observed just once. Around 2.9% of the sample is held by the ten biggest clonotypes.

This clone was picked up a small number of times. Its antigen is not yet known. Per-nucleotide qualities are absent, and no much larger clonotype sits a single base away. Whole blood was collected in K2EDTA tubes by collaborating institutions according to the institutions' own protocols. For TCRbeta analysis, collaborators shipped samples in one of three forms: frozen whole blood, isolated PBMCs, or DNA extracted from either of those sample types. Looking up the germline V gene yields CDR1 KGHDR and CDR2 SFDVKD. V has 4 bases trimmed and J has 5 bases trimmed; junction bases matching no gene number 6. There are 14 amino acids in the CDR3, from cysteine to phenylalanine inclusive. Solely the CDR3 DNA is kept, with 42 bases framed from the first base.

The chain is made from TRBV24-1 and TRBJ1-1, with 7 bases matching TRBD1. The source material was peripheral blood. The sequence was collected from a woman in her 30s with active or convalescent COVID-19. The CDR3 protein sequence reads: CATSDPLTGTEAFF. The nucleotide sequence reads TGTGCCACCAGTGACCCTCTGACAGGGACTGAAGCTTTCTTT.